Each of the 23 T cell receptor beta chains below was sequenced from the same sample in a study of blood T cell repertoires in COVID-19. Sequencing used immunoSEQ multiplex PCR; TCRdb keeps in-frame clones, though not all of them. In the table there are 250,000 to 350,000 clones, roughly 80% of which are singletons. What was sequenced was peripheral blood. These receptors came from a person between 70 and 80 years old with COVID-19, enrolled during active disease.

A few counts support this clone. The CDR3 region has the DNA TGTGCCAGCAGCGCGTTCGGGGTGGAGAATTCACCCCTCCACTTT. It is translated as CASSAFGVENSPLHF. The rearrangement joins TRBV14 to TRBJ1-6; D call uncertain. CDR3 length: 15 amino acids. V shed 5 bases and J shed 7 bases, with 15 bases lying between them. Germline V gene data show CDR1 as SGHDN and CDR2 as FVKESK.

V gene TRBV6-5 combines with J gene TRBJ1-2, with D possibly TRBD1 on 5 matching bases. This CDR3 is built from 11 residues. The V end was cut by 10 bases, the J end by 6 bases, with 12 bases between. Germline CDR1 and CDR2: MNHEY and SVGAGI. In nucleotides, the CDR3 is TGTGCCACCAGGGTCGGGGATGGCTACACCTTC. Translated: CATRVGDGYTF.

The V and J genes are TRBV5-6 and TRBJ2-2; possible D gene TRBD1, 5 bases. Germline loops: CDR1 SGHDT, CDR2 YYEEEE. The CDR3 totals 16 residues. V shed 4 bases and J shed 8 bases, with 21 bases lying between them. CDR3 nucleotides: TGTGCCAGCAGCCCGGGCTGGGGCCCCTCGACGGGGGAGCTGTTTTTT. This translates into CASSPGWGPSTGELFF.

The V gene is TRBV14, the J gene TRBJ2-6; D may be TRBD2 (5 bases). The V end was cut by 8 bases, the J end by 2 bases, with 13 bases between. The germline CDR1 and CDR2 sequences are SGHDN and FVKESK. This CDR3 region has 15 residues. CDR3 DNA: TGTGCCAGCCGGGGAAGAGGAGCTGGGGCCAACGTCCTGACTTTC. This sequence encodes CASRGRGAGANVLTF.

CDR3 DNA sequence: TGTGCCAGCAGCGGTACAGGGGAGTGGAATAATTCACCCCTCCACTTT. Encoded protein: CASSGTGEWNNSPLHF. V and J are TRBV9 and TRBJ1-6; 7 bases fit TRBD1. There are 16 residues in the CDR3. CDR1 and CDR2 from the germline V gene are SGDLS and YYNGEE. V lost 3 bases to trimming and J lost 5 bases; unmatched junction nucleotides: 8.

The CDR3 region is CASRAAVMNTEAFF. The CDR3 DNA reads as TGTGCCAGCAGGGCGGCAGTCATGAACACTGAAGCTTTCTTT. The rearrangement uses TRBV2 and TRBJ1-1; D is ambiguous. The CDR3 has 14 residues. The germline CDR1 and CDR2 sequences are SNHLY and FYNNEI. V shed 6 bases and J shed 0 bases, with 11 bases lying between them. Complete variable domain (other parts from reference TRBV2 and TRBJ1-1): EPEVTQTPSHQVTQMGQEVILRCVPISNHLYFYWYRQILGQKVEFLVSFYNNEISEKSEIFDDQFSVERPDGSNFTLKIRSTKLEDSAMYFCASRAAVMNTEAFFGQGTRLTVV.

V usage is TRBV30 and J usage is TRBJ1-2; TRBD1 matches at 7 bases. The V segment lost 2 bases and the J segment 3 bases; nucleotides outside the gene matches: 6. CDR3 length equals 14 residues. CDR1 and CDR2 (germline): GTSNPN, SVGIG (reference sequence). The CDR3 bases are TGTGCCTGGAGTCCCTTAGGGACAGACTATGGCTACACCTTC. This translates into CAWSPLGTDYGYTF.

This sequence joins TRBV4-3 and TRBJ2-3; 8 positions agree with TRBD2. CDR1 and CDR2 from the germline V gene are LGHNA and YSLEER. The CDR3 length is 14 residues. Trimming at V came to 4 bases and at J to 10 bases, leaving 10 bases not matched to a gene. The CDR3 DNA is TGCGCCAGCAGCCCAAACGGGGGACTAGTCGCGCAGTATTTT. It specifies CASSPNGGLVAQYF.

This sequence joins TRBV7-3 and TRBJ2-7; 8 bases line up with TRBD2. Trimming cost V 6 bases and J 5 bases; bases outside gene matches: 6. In germline, CDR1 is SGHTA, CDR2 FQGTGA. The CDR3 is 13 amino acids. The CDR3 DNA reads as TGTGCCAGCAGGGCTAGCGGGCAAGACGAGCAGTACTTC. Encoded protein: CASRASGQDEQYF.

This clone has only a few counts. V is TRBV5-6 and J is TRBJ1-4, with 7 bases fitting TRBD1. Germline values: CDR1 SGHDT, CDR2 YYEEEE. V lost 3 bases, J lost 8 bases, and 16 bases stayed unmatched. The CDR3 loop spans 17 amino acids. The DNA of the CDR3 is TGTGCCAGCAGCTATACAGGGACTGTTGTCAGGGGGGAAAAACTGTTTTTT. Its translation: CASSYTGTVVRGEKLFF.

The chain joins TRBV28 to TRBJ2-7; no definite D call. The germline V gene has CDR1 MDHEN and CDR2 SYDVKM. This CDR3 is 13 amino acids long. Trimming took 3 bases from V and 2 from J, leaving 8 bases between them. The DNA of the CDR3 is TGTGCCAGCAGTTTCCAAAATGCCTACGAGCAGTACTTC. It is translated as CASSFQNAYEQYF.

V and J are TRBV20-1 and TRBJ1-5; TRBD1 might be the D (5 bases). This CDR3 comprises 11 residues. Germline assignment: CDR1 DFQATT and CDR2 SNEGSKA (reference sequence). V lost 7 bases, J lost 4 bases, and 8 bases lay in between. CDR3 nucleotide sequence: TGCAGTGGGGGGGGAAATCAGCCCCAGCATTTT. Protein product: CSGGGNQPQHF.

The chain joins TRBV7-9 to TRBJ1-2, with 9 nucleotides matching TRBD1. Germline assignment: CDR1 SEHNR and CDR2 FQNEAQ (reference sequence). The CDR3 runs to 15 residues. With V trimmed by 4 bases and J by 6 bases, 9 bases remained unmatched. The CDR3 reads CASSSNRGRENGYTF. CDR3 DNA: TGTGCCAGCAGCTCTAACAGGGGGCGGGAGAATGGCTACACCTTC.

The rearrangement links TRBV10-3 to TRBJ1-2, with TRBD1 identical over 8 bases. The CDR3 is 13 amino acids. The germline CDR1 and CDR2 sequences are ENHRY and SYGVKD. V was pared by 11 bases and J by 8 bases, with 13 bases of the junction left unmatched. As DNA, the CDR3 is TGTGCCTCAGACCCCGACAGGGGTCGAGGCTACACCTTC. Translated, it gives CASDPDRGRGYTF.

The genes are TRBV7-2 and TRBJ2-5, with 8 nucleotides matching TRBD2. The CDR3 covers 17 residues. Germline trimming cut 4 bases from V and 3 bases from J; bases unmatched to any gene: 13. Germline V CDR1 and CDR2: SGHTA, FQGNSA. CDR3 sequence (DNA): TGTGCCAGCAGCTCCGCCGGGGGGGCGGGGCGGGAAGAGACCCAGTACTTC. Protein product: CASSSAGGAGREETQYF.

This clone came up once. V is TRBV11-3 and J is TRBJ2-7, with 7 bases lining up with TRBD1. The V segment lost 7 bases and the J segment 2 bases; nucleotides outside the gene matches: 5. This CDR3 comprises 13 residues. Germline values: CDR1 SGHNT, CDR2 YENEEA. The CDR3 is CASIGQEPYEQYF. The CDR3 coding sequence is TGTGCCAGCATAGGACAGGAACCCTACGAGCAGTACTTC.

This clone was observed a few times. This chain connects TRBV7-8 to TRBJ2-1, with TRBD1 matching 10 bases. CDR3 length: 15 residues. Trimming cost V 1 base and J 8 bases; bases outside gene matches: 5. Germline CDR1 SGHVS, CDR2 FQNEAQ. CDR3 DNA sequence: TGTGCCAGCAGCTTAGGAGGACAGGGGGGCTATGAGCAGTTCTTC. Its translation is CASSLGGQGGYEQFF.

V and J are TRBV18 and TRBJ2-1; D not certain. The CDR3 is 14 amino acids. The germline V and J ends were trimmed by 6 bases and 0 bases, with 9 bases remaining between them. Looked up from germline, CDR1 is KGHSH and CDR2 is LQKENI. The CDR3 sequence is CASSLSSSYNEQFF. The CDR3 coding sequence is TGTGCCAGCTCCCTGTCGAGCTCCTACAATGAGCAGTTCTTC.

The genes are TRBV2 and TRBJ2-7; 11 bases map to TRBD2. With 8 bases clipped from V and 0 bases from J, the junction kept 6 bases outside the gene matches. Germline V gene lookup returns CDR1 SNHLY and CDR2 FYNNEI. The CDR3 is made up of 15 amino acids. Here the CDR3 DNA reads TGTGCCAGCCGCCAGCTAGCGGGGGGCTCCTACGAGCAGTACTTC. It is translated as CASRQLAGGSYEQYF.

The chain carries TRBV15 and TRBJ1-4, with TRBD1 matching over 8 bases. The CDR3 runs 15 residues. V trimming: 4 bases; J trimming: 7 bases; junction bases outside the gene matches: 8. Germline lookup yields CDR1 LNHNV and CDR2 YYDKDF (reference sequence). CDR3 sequence (DNA): TGTGCCACCAGCACTCGGAGACAGGGGTCTGAAAAACTGTTTTTT. Its protein is CATSTRRQGSEKLFF.

In its sample, this clone was seen once. V usage is TRBV4-2 and J usage is TRBJ2-5, with 7 bases lining up with TRBD2. The V and J ends lost 6 bases and 5 bases, in that order; junction bases with no gene match: 12. Germline CDR1 and CDR2: LGHNA and YNFKEQ. CDR3 length: 15 residues. This CDR3 is CASSPRGGSRETQYF. For the CDR3, the DNA is TGTGCCAGCAGTCCAAGGGGCGGGAGTCGGGAGACCCAGTACTTC.

The chain combines TRBV15 with TRBJ2-7; TRBD2 matches at 11 bases. CDR3 length equals 15 residues. Germline V gives CDR1 LNHNV, CDR2 YYDKDF (reference sequence). V lost 6 bases to trimming and J lost 0 bases; unmatched junction nucleotides: 4. The CDR3 DNA follows: TGTGCCACCAGTGACGGACTAGCGGGCTCCTACGAGCAGTACTTC. This translates into CATSDGLAGSYEQYF.

The V gene is TRBV28, the J gene TRBJ2-1, with TRBD2 matching 8 bases. V lost 7 bases and J lost 7; bases outside the gene matches: 9. The length of the CDR3 is 14 residues. Germline assignment: CDR1 MDHEN and CDR2 SYDVKM. The CDR3 loop reads CASKWAGGHNEQFF. DNA of the CDR3: TGTGCCAGCAAGTGGGCGGGAGGACATAATGAGCAGTTCTTC.